This T cell receptor beta chain derives from a study of blood T cells in healthy people across ages. Study details: For every two T cells, template switching captured about one barcoded beta molecule.

Healthy Caucasians from Russia aged about 6 to 90 served as donors. Samples each had at least 6 micrograms of total RNA extracted. The ends were cut back, 7 bases at V and 4 bases at J, with 19 bases in the middle. Germline V gives CDR1 MDHEN, CDR2 SYDVKM. There are 15 residues in the CDR3. Next came a second PCR, run for about 7 to 12 cycles, which used a sample-barcoded 5' primer along with a J-beta primer mix. MiXCR, applied by TCRdb to the 5' RACE reads, yields one record per CDR3 protein. The data hold about 570,000 distinct CDR3 sequences, with 25% to 30% observed a single time. Material for sequencing was blood. The chain is built from TRBV28 and TRBJ1-1, with TRBD1 as a possible D gene (5 bases). The sequence was collected from a woman between 70 and 85 years old in good health. The CDR3 reads CASTHLSGGPTEAFF. The CDR3 DNA reads as TGTGCCAGCACCCACCTTTCGGGGGGACCCACTGAAGCTTTCTTT.